One sample yielded the 12 T cell receptor beta chains listed below, sequenced in a study of blood T cells in healthy people across ages. A J-beta primer mix and a sample-barcoded 5' primer were used in a second PCR of roughly 6 to 12 cycles. TCRdb itself ran the 5' RACE reads through MiXCR, one entry per CDR3 protein. This sample carries approximately 810,000 distinct CDR3 sequences, more than 25% of them seen once, and the ten largest clones take 17%. The sample taken for sequencing was blood. These receptors were collected from a woman older than 75 in good health.

This clonotype was seen more than once but under ten times. The rearrangement joins TRBV6-2 or TRBV6-3 to TRBJ1-5; 10 nucleotides agree with TRBD1. The CDR3 spans 15 residues. Germline lookup yields CDR1 MNHEY and CDR2 SVGEGT. Germline trimming cut 5 bases from V and 6 bases from J; bases unmatched to any gene: 7. This chain's CDR3 is CASSKGTGVVQPQHF. The CDR3 DNA sequence: TGTGCCAGCAGTAAAGGGACAGGGGTGGTTCAGCCCCAGCATTTT.

Only a few counts were recorded for this clonotype. The V and J genes are TRBV4-3 and TRBJ1-4, with 8 positions matching TRBD1. CDR3 length: 15 residues. CDR1 LGHNA and CDR2 YSLEER come from the germline V gene. The V segment lost 3 bases and the J segment 3 bases; nucleotides outside the gene matches: 3. The CDR3 region is CASSQNRGANEKLFF. In DNA form, the CDR3 reads TGCGCCAGCAGCCAGAACAGGGGGGCTAATGAAAAACTGTTTTTT.

Notes on this clonotype: This clone may be a read error of a much larger clone one base away. In DNA, the CDR3 is TGTGCCAGCACGGCAGGGTTATGGGAGACCCAGTTCTTC. This encodes CASTAGLWETQFF. The J gene is TRBJ2-1, the V gene TRBV7-9; D tentatively reads TRBD1 or TRBD2 (5 bases each). Germline V gene data show CDR1 as SEHNR and CDR2 as FQNEAQ (reference sequence). The CDR3 covers 13 residues. Trimming took off 7 bases at V and 13 bases at J, with 20 bases between the two ends.

This clonotype was found many times. The J gene is TRBJ2-7, the V gene TRBV20-1; D gene uncertain. Germline V gives CDR1 DFQATT, CDR2 SNEGSKA (reference sequence). The CDR3 consists of 16 residues. V lost 0 bases and J 0 bases, leaving 15 bases between the germline ends. In DNA form, the CDR3 reads TGCAGTGCTAGAGATGATGGGCGGCCACCCTCCTACGAGCAGTACTTC. Amino acids: CSARDDGRPPSYEQYF.

The chain employs TRBV25-1 and TRBJ1-4; 8 bases map to TRBD1. The CDR3 has 15 residues. Unmatched junction bases numbered 11, after V lost 7 bases and J lost 7 bases. Germline CDR1 reads MGHDK; CDR2 reads SYGVNS. In nucleotides, the CDR3 is TGTGCCAGCACTCTCTCGACAGGGGTATGTGAAAAACTGTTTTTT. It translates to CASTLSTGVCEKLFF.

V and J are TRBV7-9 and TRBJ1-2, with D uncertain. Trimming took 5 bases from V and 6 from J, leaving 13 bases between them. There are 13 residues in the CDR3. Germline CDR1 SEHNR, CDR2 FQNEAQ (reference sequence). The CDR3 DNA reads TGTGCCAGCAGCCCTGGAAAGGTTGATGGCTACACCTTC. This translates into CASSPGKVDGYTF.

This clonotype was counted at least ten times. This chain links TRBV19 with TRBJ2-7; tentative D call: TRBD1 (6 bases). The CDR3 has 15 residues. The V end lost 4 bases, the J end lost 0 bases, and 13 bases lay between the germline ends. Germline-derived CDR1 and CDR2 are LNHDA and SQIVND (reference sequence). The CDR3 bases are TGTGCCAGTAGTAAGAACAGGGATGGCTCCTACGAGCAGTACTTC. It yields the protein CASSKNRDGSYEQYF.

CDR3 region: CASSFHLGKLFF. The CDR3 DNA sequence: TGTGCCAGCAGTTTCCACTTGGGAAAACTGTTTTTT. The chain is built from TRBV12-3 or TRBV12-4 and TRBJ1-4; D is unresolved. The CDR3 runs to 12 residues. V was clipped by 3 bases and J by 10 bases, with 9 bases between them.

This clonotype has more than one count but fewer than ten. CDR3 loop: CASSSRGGELYGYTF. In DNA, the CDR3 is TGTGCCAGCAGCTCGCGGGGAGGAGAACTCTATGGCTACACCTTC. The chain uses TRBV7-9 and TRBJ1-2; D is unclear. The CDR3 has 15 amino acids. Germline lookup yields CDR1 SEHNR and CDR2 FQNEAQ (reference sequence). V lost 4 bases and J lost 4, with 16 bases in between.

Many counts were recorded for this clonotype. V usage is TRBV20-1 and J usage is TRBJ2-1; maybe TRBD2 (6 bases). This CDR3 has 17 residues. Germline V lookup: CDR1 DFQATT, CDR2 SNEGSKA (reference sequence). V shed 6 bases and J shed 0 bases, with 21 bases lying between them. The CDR3 loop reads CSAPVGGPSFSYNEQFF. As DNA, the CDR3 is TGCAGTGCCCCCGTCGGGGGTCCTTCCTTCTCCTACAATGAGCAGTTCTTC.

Points on this clonotype: A read error may be the cause here, since a much bigger clone is one base away. The chain links TRBV20-1 to TRBJ1-5; a weak D match, TRBD1 (5 bases). CDR3 length equals 20 residues. Germline V gene lookup returns CDR1 DFQATT and CDR2 SNEGSKA (reference sequence). The CDR3 DNA sequence: TGCAGTGCTAGAGATGGGGCGCACGCATCTGTCCTCTATAGCAATCGGCCCCAGCATTTT. It translates to CSARDGAHASVLYSNRPQHF.

This clonotype was recorded many times. J is TRBJ2-7 and V is TRBV25-1; D is perhaps TRBD1 (6 bases). V was cut by 1 base and J by 2 bases, with 9 bases left in between. The CDR3 sequence is 14 residues long. Germline V gene lookup returns CDR1 MGHDK and CDR2 SYGVNS. CDR3 in amino acids: CASSELTGPYEQYF. As DNA, the CDR3 is TGTGCCAGCAGTGAATTGACAGGACCCTACGAGCAGTACTTC.